The TCR beta chain under discussion was sequenced for a study of control samples from healthy donors and cancer patients. Only in-frame clones appear in the TCRdb table, and some are missing; sequencing was by immunoSEQ multiplex PCR. The profile shows about 190,000 clones, around 93% of them singletons. CDR1 SGHDT and CDR2 YYEEEE come from the germline V gene. V gave up 4 bases and J gave up 3 bases, with 11 bases separating them. There are 14 residues in the CDR3. The rearrangement joins TRBV5-6 to TRBJ1-5; D might be TRBD1 (6 bases). This sequence was found in a man younger than 40 in good health. Sample: blood. This CDR3 is CASSQDRHNQPQHF. The CDR3 DNA follows: TGTGCCAGCAGCCAGGACAGACACAATCAGCCCCAGCATTTT.